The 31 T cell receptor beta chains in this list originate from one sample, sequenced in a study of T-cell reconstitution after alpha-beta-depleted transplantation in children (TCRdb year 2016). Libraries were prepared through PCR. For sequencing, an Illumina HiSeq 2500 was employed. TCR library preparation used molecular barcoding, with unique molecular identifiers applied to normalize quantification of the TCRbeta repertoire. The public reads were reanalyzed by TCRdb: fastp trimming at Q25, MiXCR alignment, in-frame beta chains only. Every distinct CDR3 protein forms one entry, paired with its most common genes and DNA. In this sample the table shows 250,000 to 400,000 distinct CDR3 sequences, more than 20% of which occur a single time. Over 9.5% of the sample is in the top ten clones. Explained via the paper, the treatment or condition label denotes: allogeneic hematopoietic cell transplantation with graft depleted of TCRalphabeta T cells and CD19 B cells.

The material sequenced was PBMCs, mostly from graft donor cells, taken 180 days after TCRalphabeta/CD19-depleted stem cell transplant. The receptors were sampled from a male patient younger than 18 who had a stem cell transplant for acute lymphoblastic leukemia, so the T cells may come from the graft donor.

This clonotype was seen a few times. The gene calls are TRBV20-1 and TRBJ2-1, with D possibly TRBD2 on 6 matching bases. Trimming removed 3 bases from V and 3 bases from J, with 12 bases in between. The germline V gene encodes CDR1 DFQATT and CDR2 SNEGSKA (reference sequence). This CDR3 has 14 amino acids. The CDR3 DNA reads TGCAGTGCTAGCGGGGACTGGAGCTACAATGAGCAGTTCTTC. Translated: CSASGDWSYNEQFF.

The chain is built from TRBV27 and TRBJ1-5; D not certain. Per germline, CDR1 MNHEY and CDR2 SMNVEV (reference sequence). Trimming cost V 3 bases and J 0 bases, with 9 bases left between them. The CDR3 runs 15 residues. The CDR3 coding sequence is TGTGCCAGCAGTTTGCACACCCATAGCAATCAGCCCCAGCATTTT. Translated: CASSLHTHSNQPQHF.

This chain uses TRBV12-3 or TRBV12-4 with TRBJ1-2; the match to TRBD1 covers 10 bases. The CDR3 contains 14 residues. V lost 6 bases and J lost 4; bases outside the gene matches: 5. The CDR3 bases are TGTGCCAGCAGGCCGGGACAGGGGTCCTATGGCTACACCTTC. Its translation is CASRPGQGSYGYTF.

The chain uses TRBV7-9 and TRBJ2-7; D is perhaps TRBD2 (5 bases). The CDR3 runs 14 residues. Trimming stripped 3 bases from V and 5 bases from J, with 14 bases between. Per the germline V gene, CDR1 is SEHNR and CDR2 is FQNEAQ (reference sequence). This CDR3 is CASSFRGRSDEQYF. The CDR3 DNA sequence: TGTGCCAGCAGCTTCCGGGGTAGATCTGACGAGCAGTACTTC. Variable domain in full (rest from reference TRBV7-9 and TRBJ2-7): DTGVSQNPRHKITKRGQNVTFRCDPISEHNRLYWYRQTLGQGPEFLTYFQNEAQLEKSRLLSDRFSAERPKGSFSTLEIQRTEQGDSAMYLCASSFRGRSDEQYFGPGTRLTVT.

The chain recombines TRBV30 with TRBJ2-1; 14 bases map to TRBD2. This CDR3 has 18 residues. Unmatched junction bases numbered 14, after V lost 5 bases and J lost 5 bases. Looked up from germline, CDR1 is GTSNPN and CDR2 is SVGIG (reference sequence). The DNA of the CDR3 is TGTGCCTGGGTTAATCCGGGACTAGCGGGAGTGAGGAACAATGAGCAGTTCTTC. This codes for CAWVNPGLAGVRNNEQFF.

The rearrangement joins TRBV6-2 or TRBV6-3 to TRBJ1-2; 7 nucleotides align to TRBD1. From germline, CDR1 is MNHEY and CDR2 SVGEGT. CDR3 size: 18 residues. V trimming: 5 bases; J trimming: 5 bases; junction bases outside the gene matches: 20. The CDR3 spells CASSRVPSTGPVRYGYTF. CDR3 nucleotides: TGTGCCAGCAGTAGGGTCCCGTCGACAGGGCCCGTTCGATATGGCTACACCTTC.

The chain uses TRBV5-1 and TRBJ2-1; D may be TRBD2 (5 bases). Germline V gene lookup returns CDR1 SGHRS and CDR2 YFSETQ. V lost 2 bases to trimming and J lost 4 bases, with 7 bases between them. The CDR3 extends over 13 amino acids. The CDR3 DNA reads TGCGCCAGCAGCTTCGAGGGTTACAATGAGCAGTTCTTC. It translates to CASSFEGYNEQFF.

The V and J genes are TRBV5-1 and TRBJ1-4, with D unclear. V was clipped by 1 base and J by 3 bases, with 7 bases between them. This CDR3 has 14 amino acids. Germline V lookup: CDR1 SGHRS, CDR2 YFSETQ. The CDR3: CASSLWVSNEKLFF. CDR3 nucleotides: TGCGCCAGCAGCTTGTGGGTTTCTAATGAAAAACTGTTTTTT.

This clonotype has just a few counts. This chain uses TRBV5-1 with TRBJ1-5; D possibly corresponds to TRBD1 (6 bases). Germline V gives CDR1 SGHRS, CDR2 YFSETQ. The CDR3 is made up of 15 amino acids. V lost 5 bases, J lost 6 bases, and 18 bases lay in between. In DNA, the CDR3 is TGCGCCAGCAGGGAGAGGGGGGGCCGGGGTCAGCCCCAGCATTTT. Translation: CASRERGGRGQPQHF.

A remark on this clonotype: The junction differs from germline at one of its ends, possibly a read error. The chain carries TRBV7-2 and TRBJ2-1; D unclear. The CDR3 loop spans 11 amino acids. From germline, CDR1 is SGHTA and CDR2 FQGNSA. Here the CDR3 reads CASSLYLLHWF. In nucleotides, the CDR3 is TGTGCCAGCAGCTTATACTTGCTCCACTGGTTC.

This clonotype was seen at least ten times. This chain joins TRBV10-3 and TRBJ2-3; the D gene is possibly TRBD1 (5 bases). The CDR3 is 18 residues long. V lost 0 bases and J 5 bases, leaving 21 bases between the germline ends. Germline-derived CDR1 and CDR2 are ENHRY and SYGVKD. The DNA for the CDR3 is TGTGCCATCAGTGAGTCCCCCCCCATCCGGAAGGGGCAAGATACGCAGTATTTT. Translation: CAISESPPIRKGQDTQYF.

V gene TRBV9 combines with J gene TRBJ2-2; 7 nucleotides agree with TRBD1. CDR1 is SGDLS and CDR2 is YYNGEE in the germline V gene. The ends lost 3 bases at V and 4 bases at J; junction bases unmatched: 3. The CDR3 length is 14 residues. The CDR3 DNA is TGTGCCAGCAGCGCCCGACAGGGCACCGGGGAGCTGTTTTTT. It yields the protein CASSARQGTGELFF. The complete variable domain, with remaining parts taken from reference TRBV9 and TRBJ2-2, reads DSGVTQTPKHLITATGQRVTLRCSPRSGDLSVYWYQQSLDQGLQFLIQYYNGEERAKGNILERFSAQQFPDLHSELNLSSLELGDSALYFCASSARQGTGELFFGEGSRLTVL.

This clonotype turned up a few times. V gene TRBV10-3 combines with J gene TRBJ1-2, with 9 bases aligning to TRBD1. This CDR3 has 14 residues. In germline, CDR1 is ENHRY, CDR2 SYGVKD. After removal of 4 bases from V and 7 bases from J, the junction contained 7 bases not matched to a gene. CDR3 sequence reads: CAISGGQGEGGYTF. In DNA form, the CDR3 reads TGTGCCATCAGTGGGGGACAGGGTGAAGGTGGCTACACCTTC.

CDR3 bases: TGTGCCAGCAGTTTTACGGACACCGGGGAGCTGTTTTTT. It yields the protein CASSFTDTGELFF. V and J are TRBV28 and TRBJ2-2; D is unclear. Germline V gives CDR1 MDHEN, CDR2 SYDVKM. This CDR3 is 13 amino acids long. Trimming shortened V by 3 bases and J by 3 bases, and 5 bases separated the two germline ends.

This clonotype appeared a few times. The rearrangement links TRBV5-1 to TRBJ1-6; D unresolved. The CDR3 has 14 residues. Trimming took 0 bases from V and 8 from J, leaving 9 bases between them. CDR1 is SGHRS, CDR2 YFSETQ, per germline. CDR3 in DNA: TGCGCCAGCAGCTTGGACCTGGGTGATTCACCCCTCCACTTT. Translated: CASSLDLGDSPLHF.

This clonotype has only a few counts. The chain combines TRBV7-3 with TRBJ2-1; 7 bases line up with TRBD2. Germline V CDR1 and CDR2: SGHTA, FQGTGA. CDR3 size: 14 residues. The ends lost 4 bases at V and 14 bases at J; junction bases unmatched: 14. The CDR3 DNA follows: TGTGCCAGCAGCTCCCGTCCTGGCGGGAGTAATAAGTTCTTC. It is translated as CASSSRPGGSNKFF.

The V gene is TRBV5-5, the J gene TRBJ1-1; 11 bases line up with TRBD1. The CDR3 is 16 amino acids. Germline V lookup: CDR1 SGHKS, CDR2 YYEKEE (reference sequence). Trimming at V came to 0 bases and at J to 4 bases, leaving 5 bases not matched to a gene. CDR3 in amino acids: CASSLGGQGVRTEAFF. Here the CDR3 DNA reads TGTGCCAGCAGCTTGGGGGGACAGGGGGTCCGCACTGAAGCTTTCTTT.

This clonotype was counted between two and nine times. CDR3 loop: CSVEDRGGGSYEQYF. CDR3 coding DNA: TGCAGCGTTGAAGATCGTGGAGGGGGCTCCTACGAGCAGTACTTC. J is TRBJ2-7 and V is TRBV29-1; either TRBD1 or TRBD2 may supply D (6 bases each). V was trimmed by 0 bases and J by 0 bases, leaving 12 bases between them. The CDR3 length is 15 residues. Germline V lookup: CDR1 SQVTM, CDR2 ANQGSEA.

CDR3 loop: CSQRATGNEQFF. The CDR3, as DNA: TGCAGCCAGAGAGCGACCGGGAATGAGCAGTTCTTC. The chain employs TRBV20-1 and TRBJ2-1; D is uncertain. Germline assignment: CDR1 DFQATT and CDR2 SNEGSKA (reference sequence). This CDR3 has 12 amino acids.

The CDR3 sequence: CASSLGGGAQETQYF. In DNA form, the CDR3 reads TGCGCCAGCAGCTTGGGGGGAGGGGCCCAAGAGACCCAGTACTTC. The chain recombines TRBV5-1 with TRBJ2-5; 7 bases agree with TRBD2. Germline lookup yields CDR1 SGHRS and CDR2 YFSETQ. J lost 1 base, V lost 0 bases, and 3 bases had no gene match. The CDR3 has 15 amino acids.

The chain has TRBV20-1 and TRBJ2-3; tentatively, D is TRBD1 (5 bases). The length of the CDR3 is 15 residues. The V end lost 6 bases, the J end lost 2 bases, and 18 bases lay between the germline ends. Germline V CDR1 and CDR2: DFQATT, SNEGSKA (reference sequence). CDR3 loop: CSATYRFSPTDTQYF. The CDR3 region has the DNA TGCAGTGCAACCTACAGGTTTTCCCCCACAGATACGCAGTATTTT.

The CDR3 protein is CASSSPGPIAQYF. The CDR3 DNA reads TGTGCCAGCAGTAGCCCGGGACCCATCGCCCAGTACTTC. V gene TRBV12-3 or TRBV12-4 combines with J gene TRBJ2-5; D may match TRBD1 or TRBD2 (5 bases each). CDR3 length: 13 residues. Trimming removed 5 bases at V and 9 bases at J, with 16 bases between.

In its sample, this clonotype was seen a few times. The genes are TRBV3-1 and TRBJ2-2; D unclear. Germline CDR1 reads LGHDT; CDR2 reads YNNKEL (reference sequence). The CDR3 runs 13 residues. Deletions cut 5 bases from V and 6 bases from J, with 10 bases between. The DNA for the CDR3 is TGTGCCAGCAGCTTCCGTCTTGCCGGGGAGCTGTTTTTT. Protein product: CASSFRLAGELFF.

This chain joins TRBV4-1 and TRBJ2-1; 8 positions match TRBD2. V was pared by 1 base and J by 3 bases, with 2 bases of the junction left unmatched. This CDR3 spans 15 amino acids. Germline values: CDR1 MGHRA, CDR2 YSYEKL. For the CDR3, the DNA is TGCGCCAGCAGCCAAGTGAGCGGGAGCTACAATGAGCAGTTCTTC. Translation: CASSQVSGSYNEQFF.

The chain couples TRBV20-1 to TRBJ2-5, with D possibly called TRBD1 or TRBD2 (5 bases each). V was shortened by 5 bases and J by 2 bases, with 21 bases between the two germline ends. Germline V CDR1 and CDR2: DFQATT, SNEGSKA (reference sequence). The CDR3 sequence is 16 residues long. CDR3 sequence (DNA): TGCAGTGCTTCTGGGACGTGGAGAGCGGCACAAGAGACCCAGTACTTC. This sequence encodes CSASGTWRAAQETQYF.

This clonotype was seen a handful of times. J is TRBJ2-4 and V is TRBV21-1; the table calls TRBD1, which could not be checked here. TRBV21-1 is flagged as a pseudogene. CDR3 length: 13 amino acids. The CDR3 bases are TGTGCCAGCAGCAAAGTAGGGGTTGACATTCAGTACTTC. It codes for CASSKVGVDIQYF.

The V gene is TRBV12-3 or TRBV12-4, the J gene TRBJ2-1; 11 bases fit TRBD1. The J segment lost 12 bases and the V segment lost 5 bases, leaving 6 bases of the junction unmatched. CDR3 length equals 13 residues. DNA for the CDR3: TGTGCCAGCAGTGCGGACAGGGGGCTAAGGCAGTTCTTC. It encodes CASSADRGLRQFF.

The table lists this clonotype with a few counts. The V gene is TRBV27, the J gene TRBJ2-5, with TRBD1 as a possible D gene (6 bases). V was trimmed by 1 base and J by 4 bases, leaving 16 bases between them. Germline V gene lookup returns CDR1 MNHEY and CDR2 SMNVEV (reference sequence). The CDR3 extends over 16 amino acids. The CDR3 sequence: CASSLFRDRSRETQYF. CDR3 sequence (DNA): TGTGCCAGCAGTTTATTCCGAGACAGGAGTAGAGAGACCCAGTACTTC.

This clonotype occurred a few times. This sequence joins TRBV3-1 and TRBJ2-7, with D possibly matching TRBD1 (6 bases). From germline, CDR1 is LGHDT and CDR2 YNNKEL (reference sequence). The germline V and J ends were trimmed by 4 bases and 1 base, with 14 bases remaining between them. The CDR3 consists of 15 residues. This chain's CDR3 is CASSLRTVGSYEQYF. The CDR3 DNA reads TGTGCCAGCAGCCTCCGGACAGTAGGGTCCTACGAGCAGTACTTC.

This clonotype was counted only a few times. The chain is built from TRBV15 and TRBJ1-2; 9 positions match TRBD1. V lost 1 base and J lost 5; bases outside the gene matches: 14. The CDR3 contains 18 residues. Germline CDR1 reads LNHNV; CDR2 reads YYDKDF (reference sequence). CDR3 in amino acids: CATSRGLVLPGQGYGYTF. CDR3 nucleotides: TGTGCCACCAGCAGAGGACTGGTGCTGCCGGGACAGGGTTATGGCTACACCTTC.

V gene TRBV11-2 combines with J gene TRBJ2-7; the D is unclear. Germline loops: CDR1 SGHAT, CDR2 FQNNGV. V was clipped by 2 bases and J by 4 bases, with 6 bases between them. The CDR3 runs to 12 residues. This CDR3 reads CASSLPEYEQYF. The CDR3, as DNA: TGTGCCAGCAGCTTACCCGAATACGAGCAGTACTTC.